This TCR beta chain was sequenced during a study of T cells in localized non-small cell lung cancer. The study's findings and limits: Heterogeneity is still possible, as just one tumor region was sequenced. When the top 100 tumor clones were examined, a median around 50 of them also appeared in the adjacent lung, which was paired and uninvolved.

This clone was observed a single time. Its target is unknown. Assay: immunoSEQ multiplex PCR; the TCRdb copy retains only in-frame clones and omits some. Of about 23,000 clones listed, over 75% are singletons. The CDR3 loop spans 13 amino acids. V was shortened by 2 bases and J by 2 bases, with 7 bases between the two germline ends. Germline CDR1 LNHNV, CDR2 YYDKDF (reference sequence). This specimen was peripheral blood, taken before any cancer treatment. The rearrangement links TRBV15 to TRBJ2-7; no definite D call. This TCR derives from a woman aged 35 to 75 with stage I lung adenocarcinoma. Written as DNA, the CDR3 is TGTGCCACCAGCAGATCTAGGGCCTACGAGCAGTACTTC. It translates to CATSRSRAYEQYF.